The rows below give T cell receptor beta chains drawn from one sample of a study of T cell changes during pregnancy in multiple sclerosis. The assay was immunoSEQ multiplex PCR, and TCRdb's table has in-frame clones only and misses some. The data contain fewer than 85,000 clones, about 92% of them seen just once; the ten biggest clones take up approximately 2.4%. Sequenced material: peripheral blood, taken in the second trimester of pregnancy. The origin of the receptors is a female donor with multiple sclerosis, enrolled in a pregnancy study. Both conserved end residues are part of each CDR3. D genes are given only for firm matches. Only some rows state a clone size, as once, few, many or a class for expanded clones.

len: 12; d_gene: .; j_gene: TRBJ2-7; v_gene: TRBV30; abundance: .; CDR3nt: TGTGCCTGGAGCTCACAACCCTACGAGCAGTACTTC; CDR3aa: CAWSSQPYEQYF
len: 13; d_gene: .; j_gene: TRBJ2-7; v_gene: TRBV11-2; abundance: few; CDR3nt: TGTGCCAGCAGCCGTAGCCTGTGGTTCGGGCAGTACTTC; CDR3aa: CASSRSLWFGQYF
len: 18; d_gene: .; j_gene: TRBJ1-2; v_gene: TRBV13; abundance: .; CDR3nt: TGTGCCAGCAGCACTAGCCGCCCGGGGTGGAGTCACAACTATGGCTACACCTTC; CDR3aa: CASSTSRPGWSHNYGYTF
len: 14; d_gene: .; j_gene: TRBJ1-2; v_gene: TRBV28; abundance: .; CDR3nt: TGTGCCAGCAGTTCCGGAGGGACCGGGTATGGCTACACCTTC; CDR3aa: CASSSGGTGYGYTF
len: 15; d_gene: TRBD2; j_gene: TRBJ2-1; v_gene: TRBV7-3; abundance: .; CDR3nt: TGTGCCAGCAGCGCGGGACTAGCGGCCTACAATGAGCAGTTCTTC; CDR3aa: CASSAGLAAYNEQFF
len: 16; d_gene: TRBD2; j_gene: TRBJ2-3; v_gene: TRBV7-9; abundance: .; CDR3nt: TGTGCCAGCAGCTTACTAGCGGGAGCAGGCACAGATACGCAGTATTTT; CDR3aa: CASSLLAGAGTDTQYF
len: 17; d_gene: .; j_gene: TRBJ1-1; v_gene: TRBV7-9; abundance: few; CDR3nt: TGTGCCAGCAGCTTAGGCTTAGGCAGCGTAATGAACACTGAAGCTTTCTTT; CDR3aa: CASSLGLGSVMNTEAFF
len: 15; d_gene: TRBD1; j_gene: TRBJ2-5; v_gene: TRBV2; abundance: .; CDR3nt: TGTGCCAGCAGTGTCGGGCAGGGGGACCAAGAGACCCAGTACTTC; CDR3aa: CASSVGQGDQETQYF
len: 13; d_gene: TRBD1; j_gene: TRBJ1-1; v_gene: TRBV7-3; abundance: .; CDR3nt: TGTGCCAGCAGCTTTCGACAGGGTGCTGAAGCTTTCTTT; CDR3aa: CASSFRQGAEAFF
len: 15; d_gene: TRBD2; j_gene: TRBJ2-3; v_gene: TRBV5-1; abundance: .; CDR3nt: TGCGCCAGCAGCCCCATTAGCGGGGGTACAGATACGCAGTATTTT; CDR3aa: CASSPISGGTDTQYF
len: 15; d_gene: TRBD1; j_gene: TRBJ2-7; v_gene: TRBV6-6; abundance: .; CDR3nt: TGTGCCAGCACTACCCGGGACAGGGGGGTTTACGAGCAGTACTTC; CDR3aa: CASTTRDRGVYEQYF
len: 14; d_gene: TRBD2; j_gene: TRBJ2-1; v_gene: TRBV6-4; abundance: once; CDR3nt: TGTGCCAGCAGTATGAGGGAGGGCCCTCATGAGCAGTTCTTC; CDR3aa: CASSMREGPHEQFF
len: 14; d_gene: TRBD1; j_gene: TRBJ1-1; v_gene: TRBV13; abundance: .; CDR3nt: TGTGCCAGCAGCTTTGGGACAGGGGAGGCTGAAGCTTTCTTT; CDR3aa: CASSFGTGEAEAFF
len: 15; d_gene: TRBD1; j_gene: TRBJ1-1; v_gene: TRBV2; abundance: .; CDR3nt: TGTGCCAGCAGTGAAGTAGACAGGGGCGGCACTGAAGCTTTCTTT; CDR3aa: CASSEVDRGGTEAFF
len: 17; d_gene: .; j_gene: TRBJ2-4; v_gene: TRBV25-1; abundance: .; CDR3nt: TGTGCCAGCAGTCAGGAGGGGGCCGCGGAAGCCAAAAACATTCAGTACTTC; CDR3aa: CASSQEGAAEAKNIQYF
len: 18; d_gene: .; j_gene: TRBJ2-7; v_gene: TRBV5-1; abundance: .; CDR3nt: TGCGCCAGCAGCTTGGAATCTGATAGTGTTAGGGGAAGGAACGAGCAGTACTTC; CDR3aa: CASSLESDSVRGRNEQYF
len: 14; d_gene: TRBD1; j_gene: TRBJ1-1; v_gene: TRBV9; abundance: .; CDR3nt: TGTGCCAGCAGCGCTACAGGGGGGAACACTGAAGCTTTCTTT; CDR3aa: CASSATGGNTEAFF
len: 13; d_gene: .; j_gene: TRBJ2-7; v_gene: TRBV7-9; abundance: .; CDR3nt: TGTGCCAGCAGCCGAGAGGGGGTTATCGAGCAGTACTTC; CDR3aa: CASSREGVIEQYF
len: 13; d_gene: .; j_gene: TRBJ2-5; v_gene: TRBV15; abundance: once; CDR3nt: TGTGCCACCAGCAGAGACCCACAAGAGACCCAGTACTTC; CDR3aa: CATSRDPQETQYF
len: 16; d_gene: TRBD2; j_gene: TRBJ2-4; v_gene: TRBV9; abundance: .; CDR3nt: TGTGCCAGCAGCGTAGGCGGGGGTGCTGGAAAAAACATTCAGTACTTC; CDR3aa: CASSVGGGAGKNIQYF
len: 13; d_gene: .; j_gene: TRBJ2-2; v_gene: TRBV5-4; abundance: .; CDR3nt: TGTGCCAGCAGCTGGAACAGGGACGGGGAGCTGTTTTTT; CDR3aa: CASSWNRDGELFF
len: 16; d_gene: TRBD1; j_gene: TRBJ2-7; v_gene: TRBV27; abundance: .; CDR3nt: TGTGCCAGCAGGCCCCGTGTCGGGACAGGTTCCTACGAGCAGTACTTC; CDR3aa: CASRPRVGTGSYEQYF
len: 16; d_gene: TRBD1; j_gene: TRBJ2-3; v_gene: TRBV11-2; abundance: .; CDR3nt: TGTGCCAGCAGCTTGGGTCCGGGACAGGGAGCAGATACGCAGTATTTT; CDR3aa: CASSLGPGQGADTQYF
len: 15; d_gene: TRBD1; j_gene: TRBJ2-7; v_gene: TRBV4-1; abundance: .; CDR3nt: TGCGCCAGCAGCCAGGGGACAGGGGCTGTCTACGAGCAGTACTTC; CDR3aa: CASSQGTGAVYEQYF
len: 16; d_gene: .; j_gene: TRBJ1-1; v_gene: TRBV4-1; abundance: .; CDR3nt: TGCGCCAGCAGCCAAGATTCCCCGGGTCCGGACACTGAAGCTTTCTTT; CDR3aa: CASSQDSPGPDTEAFF
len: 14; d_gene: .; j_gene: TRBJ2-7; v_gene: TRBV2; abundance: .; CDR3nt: TGTGCCAGCGTATACAGGGACCCCTCCTACGAGCAGTACTTC; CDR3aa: CASVYRDPSYEQYF
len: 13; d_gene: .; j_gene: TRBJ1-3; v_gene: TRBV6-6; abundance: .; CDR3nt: TGTGCCAGCAGTCCTTCCGGGGGAAACACCATATATTTT; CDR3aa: CASSPSGGNTIYF
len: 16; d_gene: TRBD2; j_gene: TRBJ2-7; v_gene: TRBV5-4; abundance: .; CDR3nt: TGTGCCAGCAGCTTGGCCGCTAGCGGGAGCTCCTACGAGCAGTACTTC; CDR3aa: CASSLAASGSSYEQYF
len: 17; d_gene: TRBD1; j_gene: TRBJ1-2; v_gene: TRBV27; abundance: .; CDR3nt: TGTGCCAGCAGTTTAGACCAAGTACAGGGGGTCCACTATGGCTACACCTTC; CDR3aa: CASSLDQVQGVHYGYTF
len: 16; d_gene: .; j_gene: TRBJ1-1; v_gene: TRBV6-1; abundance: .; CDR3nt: TGTGCCAGCAGGGAAGAATTTGGACAGATAAACACTGAAGCTTTCTTT; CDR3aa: CASREEFGQINTEAFF
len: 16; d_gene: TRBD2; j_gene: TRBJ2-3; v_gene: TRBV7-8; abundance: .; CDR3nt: TGTGCCAGCAGCTTTGGAGGAGCGGGGGCCCCAGATACGCAGTATTTT; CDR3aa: CASSFGGAGAPDTQYF
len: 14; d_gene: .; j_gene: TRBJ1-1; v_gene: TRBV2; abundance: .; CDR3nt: TGTGCCAGCAGTGAAGGACGGGGGTACACTGAAGCTTTCTTT; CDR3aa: CASSEGRGYTEAFF
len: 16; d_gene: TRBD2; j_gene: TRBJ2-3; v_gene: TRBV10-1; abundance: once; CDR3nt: TGCGCCAGCAGAGACGGGACTAGCGGGGACACAGATACGCAGTATTTT; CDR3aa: CASRDGTSGDTDTQYF
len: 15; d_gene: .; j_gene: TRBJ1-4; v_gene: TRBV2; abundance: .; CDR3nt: TGTGCCAGCACCTATATGACAGGAGCCAGTGAAAAACTGTTTTTT; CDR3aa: CASTYMTGASEKLFF
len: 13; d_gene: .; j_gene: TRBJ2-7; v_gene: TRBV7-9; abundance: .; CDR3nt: TGTGCCAGCAGTCAAAAGCAGGGTATCGAGCAGTACTTC; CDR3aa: CASSQKQGIEQYF
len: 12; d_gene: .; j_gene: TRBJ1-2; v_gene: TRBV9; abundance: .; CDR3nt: TGTGCCAGCAGTGGGGCTAATGATGGCTACACCTTC; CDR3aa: CASSGANDGYTF
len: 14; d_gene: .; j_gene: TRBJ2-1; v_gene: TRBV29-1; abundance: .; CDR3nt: TGCAGCGTTGAAGGACTAGGTACCTACAATGAGCAGTTCTTC; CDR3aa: CSVEGLGTYNEQFF
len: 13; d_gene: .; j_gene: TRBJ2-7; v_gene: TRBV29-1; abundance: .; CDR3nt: TGCAGCGTTGAAGATGGACTAACCTACGAGCAGTACTTC; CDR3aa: CSVEDGLTYEQYF
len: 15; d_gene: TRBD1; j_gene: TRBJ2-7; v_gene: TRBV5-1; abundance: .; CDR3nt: TGCGCCAGCAGCTTGGGGCGACAGGGTATCCACGAGCAGTACTTC; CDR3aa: CASSLGRQGIHEQYF
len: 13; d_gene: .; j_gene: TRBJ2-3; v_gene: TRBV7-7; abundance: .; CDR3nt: TGTGCTAGCAGCCCCGGAGGGACAGATACGCAGTATTTT; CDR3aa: CASSPGGTDTQYF
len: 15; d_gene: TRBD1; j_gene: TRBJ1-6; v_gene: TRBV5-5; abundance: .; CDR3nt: TGTGCCAGCAGCTTTGACAGGGACGATAATTCACCCCTCCACTTT; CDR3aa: CASSFDRDDNSPLHF
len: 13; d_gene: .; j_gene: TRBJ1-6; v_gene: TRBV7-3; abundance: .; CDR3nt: TGTGCCAGCAGCTTTAGACAGCAGTCACCCCTCCACTTT; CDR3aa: CASSFRQQSPLHF
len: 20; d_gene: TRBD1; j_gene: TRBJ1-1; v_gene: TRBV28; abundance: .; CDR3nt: TGTGCCAGCGGCCAATTCTTATCCGGGACAGGGGTGTATGAGGACACTGAAGCTTTCTTT; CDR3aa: CASGQFLSGTGVYEDTEAFF
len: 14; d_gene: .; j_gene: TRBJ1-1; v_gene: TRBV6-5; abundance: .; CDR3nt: TGTGCCAGCAGGGAAGGACAGTGGAACACTGAAGCTTTCTTT; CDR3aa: CASREGQWNTEAFF
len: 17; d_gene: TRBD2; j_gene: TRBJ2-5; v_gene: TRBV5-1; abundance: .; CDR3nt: TGCGCCAGCAGCTCCCGCGGTAGCGGGAGGGCTGCGGAGACCCAGTACTTC; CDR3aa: CASSSRGSGRAAETQYF
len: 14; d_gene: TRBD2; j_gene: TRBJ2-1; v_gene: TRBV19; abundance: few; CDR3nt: TGTGCCAGTAGTACTAGCGGGGGGAACAATGAGCAGTTCTTC; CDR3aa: CASSTSGGNNEQFF
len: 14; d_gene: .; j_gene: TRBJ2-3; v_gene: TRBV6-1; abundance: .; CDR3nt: TGTGCCAGCAGTGAACGTGGGGGGGCCGATACGCAGTATTTT; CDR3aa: CASSERGGADTQYF
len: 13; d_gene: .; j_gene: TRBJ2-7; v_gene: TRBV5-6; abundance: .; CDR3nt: TGTGCCAGCAGCTTATTAGAGGGAGACGAGCAGTACTTC; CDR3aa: CASSLLEGDEQYF
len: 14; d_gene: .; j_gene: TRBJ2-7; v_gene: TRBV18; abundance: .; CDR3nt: TGTGCCAGCTCACCGGTGGCAGGCGCCTACGAGCAGTACTTC; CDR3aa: CASSPVAGAYEQYF